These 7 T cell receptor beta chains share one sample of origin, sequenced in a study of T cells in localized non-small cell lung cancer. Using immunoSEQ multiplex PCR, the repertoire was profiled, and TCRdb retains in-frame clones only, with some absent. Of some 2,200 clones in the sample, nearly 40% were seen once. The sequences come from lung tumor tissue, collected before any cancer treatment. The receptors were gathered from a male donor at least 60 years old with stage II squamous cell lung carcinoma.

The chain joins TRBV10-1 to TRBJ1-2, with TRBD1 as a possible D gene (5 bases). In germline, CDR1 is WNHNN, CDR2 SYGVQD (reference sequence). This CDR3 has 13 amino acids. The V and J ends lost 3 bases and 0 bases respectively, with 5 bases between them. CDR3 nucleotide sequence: TGCGCCAGCAGTGAACAGGCTAACTATGGCTACACCTTC. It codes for CASSEQANYGYTF.

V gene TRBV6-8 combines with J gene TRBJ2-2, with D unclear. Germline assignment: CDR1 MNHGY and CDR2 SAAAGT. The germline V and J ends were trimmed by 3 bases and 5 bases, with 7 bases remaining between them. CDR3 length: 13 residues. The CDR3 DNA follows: TGTGCCAGCAGTTATTCGTCAACCGGGGAGCTGTTTTTT. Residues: CASSYSSTGELFF.

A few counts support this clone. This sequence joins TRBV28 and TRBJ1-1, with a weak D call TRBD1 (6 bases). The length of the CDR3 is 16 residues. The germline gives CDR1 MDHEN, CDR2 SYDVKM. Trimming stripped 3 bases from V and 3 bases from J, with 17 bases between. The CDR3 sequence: CASSFDQGLEDTEAFF. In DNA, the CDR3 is TGTGCCAGCAGTTTTGATCAGGGGTTGGAGGACACTGAAGCTTTCTTT.

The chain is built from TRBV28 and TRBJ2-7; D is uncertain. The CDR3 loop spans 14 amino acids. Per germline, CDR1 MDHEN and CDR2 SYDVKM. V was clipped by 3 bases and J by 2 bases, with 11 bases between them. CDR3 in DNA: TGTGCCAGCAGTTTTTACGTGGGCCCCTACGAGCAGTACTTC. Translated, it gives CASSFYVGPYEQYF. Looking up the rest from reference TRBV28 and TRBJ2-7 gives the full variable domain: DVKVTQSSRYLVKRTGEKVFLECVQDMDHENMFWYRQDPGLGLRLIYFSYDVKMKEKGDIPEGYSVSREKKERFSLILESASTNQTSMYLCASSFYVGPYEQYFGPGTRLTVT.

The CDR3 nucleotides read TGTGCCAGCAGTTTCGGACTAGCGGGCGACGAGACCCAGTACTTC. Translation gives CASSFGLAGDETQYF. This chain uses TRBV28 with TRBJ2-5; 11 bases are shared with TRBD2. Germline CDR1 and CDR2: MDHEN and SYDVKM. The CDR3 spans 15 residues. The V segment lost 3 bases and the J segment 5 bases; nucleotides outside the gene matches: 5.

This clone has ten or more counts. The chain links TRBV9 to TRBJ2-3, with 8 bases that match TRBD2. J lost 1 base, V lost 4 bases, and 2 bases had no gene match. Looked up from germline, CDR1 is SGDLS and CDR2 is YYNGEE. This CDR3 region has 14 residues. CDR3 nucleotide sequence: TGTGCCAGCAGCTTTAGCGGGGGCACAGATACGCAGTATTTT. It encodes CASSFSGGTDTQYF.

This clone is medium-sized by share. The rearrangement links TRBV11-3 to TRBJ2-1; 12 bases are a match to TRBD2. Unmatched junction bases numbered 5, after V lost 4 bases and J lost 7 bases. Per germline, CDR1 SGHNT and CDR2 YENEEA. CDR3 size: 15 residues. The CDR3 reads CASSWTSGIGNEQFF. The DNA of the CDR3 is TGTGCCAGCAGCTGGACTAGCGGGATCGGGAATGAGCAGTTCTTC.